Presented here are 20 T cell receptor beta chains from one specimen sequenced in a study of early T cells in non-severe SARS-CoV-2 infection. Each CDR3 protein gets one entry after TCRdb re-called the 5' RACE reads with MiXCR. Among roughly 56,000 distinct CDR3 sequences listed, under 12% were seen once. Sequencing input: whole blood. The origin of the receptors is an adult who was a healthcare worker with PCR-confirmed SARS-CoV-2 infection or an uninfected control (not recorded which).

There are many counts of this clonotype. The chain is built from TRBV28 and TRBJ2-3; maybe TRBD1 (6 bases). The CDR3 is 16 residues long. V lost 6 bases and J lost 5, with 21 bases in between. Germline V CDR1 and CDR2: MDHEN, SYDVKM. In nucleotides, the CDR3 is TGTGCCAGCAGAACCTTATCGGCCCGAGGGGGAGATACGCAGTATTTT. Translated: CASRTLSARGGDTQYF.

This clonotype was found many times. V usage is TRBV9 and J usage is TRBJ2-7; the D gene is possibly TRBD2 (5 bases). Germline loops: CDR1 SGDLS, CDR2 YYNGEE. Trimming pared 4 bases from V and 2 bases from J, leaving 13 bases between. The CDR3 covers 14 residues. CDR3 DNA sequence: TGTGCCAGCAGCATTAGCGTCAGTCCCTACGAGCAGTACTTC. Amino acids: CASSISVSPYEQYF.

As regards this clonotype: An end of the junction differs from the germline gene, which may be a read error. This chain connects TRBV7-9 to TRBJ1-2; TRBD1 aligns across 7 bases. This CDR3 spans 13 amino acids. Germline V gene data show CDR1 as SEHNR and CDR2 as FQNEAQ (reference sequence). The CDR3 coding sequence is TGTGCCAGCAGCTTCCGACAGGCAGGGGGACCCTACTTC. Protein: CASSFRQAGGPYF. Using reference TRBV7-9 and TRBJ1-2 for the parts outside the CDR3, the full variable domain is DTGVSQNPRHKITKRGQNVTFRCDPISEHNRLYWYRQTLGQGPEFLTYFQNEAQLEKSRLLSDRFSAERPKGSFSTLEIQRTEQGDSAMYLCASSFRQAGGPYFGSGTRLTVV.

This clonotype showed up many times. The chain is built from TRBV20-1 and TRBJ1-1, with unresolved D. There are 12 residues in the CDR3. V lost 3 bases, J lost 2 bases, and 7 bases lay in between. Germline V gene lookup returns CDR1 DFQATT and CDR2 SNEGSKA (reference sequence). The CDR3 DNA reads TGCAGTGCTAGCGCAGTTAACACTGAAGCTTTCTTT. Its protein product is CSASAVNTEAFF.

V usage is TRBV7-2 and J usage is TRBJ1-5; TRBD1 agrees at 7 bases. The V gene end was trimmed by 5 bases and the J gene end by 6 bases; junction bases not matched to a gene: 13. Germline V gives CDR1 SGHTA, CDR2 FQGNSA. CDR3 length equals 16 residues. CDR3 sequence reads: CASSQNRGIEAQPQHF. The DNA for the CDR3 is TGTGCCAGCAGCCAGAACAGGGGTATTGAGGCTCAGCCCCAGCATTTT.

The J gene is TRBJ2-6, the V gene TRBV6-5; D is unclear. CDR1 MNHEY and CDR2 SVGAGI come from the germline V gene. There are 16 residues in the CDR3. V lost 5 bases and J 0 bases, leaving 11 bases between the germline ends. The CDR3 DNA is TGTGCCAGCAGTGCCCGGACGGCCTCTGGGGCCAACGTCCTGACTTTC. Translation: CASSARTASGANVLTF.

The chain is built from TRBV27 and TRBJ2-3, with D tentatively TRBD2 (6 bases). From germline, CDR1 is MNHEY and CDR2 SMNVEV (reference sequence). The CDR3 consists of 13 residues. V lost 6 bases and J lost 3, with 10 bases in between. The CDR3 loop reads CASRPGRTDTQYF. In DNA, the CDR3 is TGTGCCAGCAGGCCCGGGAGAACAGATACGCAGTATTTT.

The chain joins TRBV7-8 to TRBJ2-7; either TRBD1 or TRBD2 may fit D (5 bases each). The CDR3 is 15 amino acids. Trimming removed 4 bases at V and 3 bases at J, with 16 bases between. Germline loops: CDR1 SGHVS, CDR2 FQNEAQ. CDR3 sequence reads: CASSSGRVQDYEQYF. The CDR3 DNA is TGTGCCAGCAGCTCGGGGCGGGTACAGGACTACGAGCAGTACTTC.

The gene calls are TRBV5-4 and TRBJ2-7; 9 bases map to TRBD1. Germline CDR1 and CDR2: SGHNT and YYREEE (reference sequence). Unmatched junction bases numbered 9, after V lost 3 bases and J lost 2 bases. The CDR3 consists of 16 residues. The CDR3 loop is CASSSRTGAGPYEQYF. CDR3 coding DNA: TGTGCCAGCAGCTCCCGGACAGGGGCGGGACCCTACGAGCAGTACTTC.

CDR3 amino acids: CASSFSTGELFF. Here the CDR3 DNA reads TGTGCCAGCAGCTTTAGCACCGGGGAGCTGTTTTTT. The chain employs TRBV6-2 or TRBV6-3 and TRBJ2-2; D not certain. CDR1 is MNHEY and CDR2 is SVGEGT in the germline V gene. Trimming removed 6 bases at V and 4 bases at J, with 6 bases between. This CDR3 region has 12 residues.

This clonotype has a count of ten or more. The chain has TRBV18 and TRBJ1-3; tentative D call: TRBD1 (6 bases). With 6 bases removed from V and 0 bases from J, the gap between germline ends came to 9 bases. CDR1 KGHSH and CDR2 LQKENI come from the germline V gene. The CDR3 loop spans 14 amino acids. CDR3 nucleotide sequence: TGTGCCAGCTCCTCAGGGGACTCTGGAAACACCATATATTTT. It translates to CASSSGDSGNTIYF. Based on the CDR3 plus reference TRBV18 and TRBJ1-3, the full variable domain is NAGVMQNPRHLVRRRGQEARLRCSPMKGHSHVYWYRQLPEEGLKFMVYLQKENIIDESGMPKERFSAEFPKEGPSILRIQQVVRGDSAAYFCASSSGDSGNTIYFGEGSWLTVV.

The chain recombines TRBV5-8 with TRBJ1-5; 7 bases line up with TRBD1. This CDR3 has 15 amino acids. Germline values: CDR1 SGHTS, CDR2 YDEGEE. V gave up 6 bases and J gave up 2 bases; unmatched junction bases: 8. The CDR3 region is CASTLHRGGNQPQHF. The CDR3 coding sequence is TGTGCCAGCACTTTGCACAGGGGTGGCAATCAGCCCCAGCATTTT.

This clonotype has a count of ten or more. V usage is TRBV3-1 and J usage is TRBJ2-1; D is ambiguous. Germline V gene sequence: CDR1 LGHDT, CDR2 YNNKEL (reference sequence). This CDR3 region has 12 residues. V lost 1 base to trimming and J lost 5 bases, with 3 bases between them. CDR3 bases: TGTGCCAGCAGCCAAGGAAACAATGAGCAGTTCTTC. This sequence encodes CASSQGNNEQFF.

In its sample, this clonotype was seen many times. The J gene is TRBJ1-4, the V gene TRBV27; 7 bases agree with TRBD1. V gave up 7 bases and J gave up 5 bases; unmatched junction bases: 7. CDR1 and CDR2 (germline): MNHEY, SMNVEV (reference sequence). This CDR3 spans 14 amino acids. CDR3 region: CASTLRGPNEKLFF. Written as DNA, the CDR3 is TGTGCCAGCACCTTGAGGGGGCCGAATGAAAAACTGTTTTTT. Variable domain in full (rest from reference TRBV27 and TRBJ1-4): EAQVTQNPRYLITVTGKKLTVTCSQNMNHEYMSWYRQDPGLGLRQIYYSMNVEVTDKGDVPEGYKVSRKEKRNFPLILESPSPNQTSLYFCASTLRGPNEKLFFGSGTQLSVL.

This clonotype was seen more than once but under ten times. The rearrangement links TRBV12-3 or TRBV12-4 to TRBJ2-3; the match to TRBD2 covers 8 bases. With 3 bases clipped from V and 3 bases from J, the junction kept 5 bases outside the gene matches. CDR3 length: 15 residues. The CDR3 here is CASSFGGRKTDTQYF. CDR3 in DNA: TGTGCCAGCAGTTTTGGCGGGAGGAAGACAGATACGCAGTATTTT.

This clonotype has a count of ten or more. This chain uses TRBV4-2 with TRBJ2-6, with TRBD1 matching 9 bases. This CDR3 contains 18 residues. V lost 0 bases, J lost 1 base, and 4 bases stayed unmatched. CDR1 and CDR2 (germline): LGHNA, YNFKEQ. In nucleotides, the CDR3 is TGTGCCAGCAGCCAAGACCGACAGGGGGGGTCTGGGGCCAACGTCCTGACTTTC. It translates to CASSQDRQGGSGANVLTF.

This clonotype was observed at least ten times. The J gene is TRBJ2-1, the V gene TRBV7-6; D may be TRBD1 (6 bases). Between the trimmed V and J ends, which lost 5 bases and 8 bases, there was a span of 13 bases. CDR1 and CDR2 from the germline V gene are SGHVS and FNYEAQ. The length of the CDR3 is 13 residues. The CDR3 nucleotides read TGTGCCAGCAGCACTTGGACAGACGATGAGCAGTTCTTC. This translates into CASSTWTDDEQFF. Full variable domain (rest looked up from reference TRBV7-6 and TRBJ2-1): GAGVSQSPRYKVTKRGQDVALRCDPISGHVSLYWYRQALGQGPEFLTYFNYEAQQDKSGLPNDRFSAERPEGSISTLTIQRTEQRDSAMYRCASSTWTDDEQFFGPGTRLTVL.

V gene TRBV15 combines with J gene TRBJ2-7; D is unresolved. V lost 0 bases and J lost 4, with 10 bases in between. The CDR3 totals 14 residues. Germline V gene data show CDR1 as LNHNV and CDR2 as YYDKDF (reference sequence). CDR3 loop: CATSRETLEYEQYF. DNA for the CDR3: TGTGCCACCAGCAGAGAGACCCTAGAGTACGAGCAGTACTTC.

The CDR3 loop reads CASSESPSGVETQYF. Written as DNA, the CDR3 is TGCGCCAGCAGTGAGTCACCCTCGGGGGTGGAGACCCAGTACTTC. The rearrangement joins TRBV10-1 to TRBJ2-5, with D tentatively TRBD2 (6 bases). Germline V CDR1 and CDR2: WNHNN, SYGVQD (reference sequence). Trimming left V 0 bases short and J 5 bases short, with 13 bases between. CDR3 length equals 15 residues.

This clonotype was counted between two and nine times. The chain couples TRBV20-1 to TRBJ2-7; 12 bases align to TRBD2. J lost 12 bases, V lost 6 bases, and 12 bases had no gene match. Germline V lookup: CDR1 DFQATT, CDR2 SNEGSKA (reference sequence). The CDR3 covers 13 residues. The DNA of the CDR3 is TGCAGTGCCCTCGGGGCTAGCGGGAGGGCCCTGTACTTC. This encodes CSALGASGRALYF.